These 17 T cell receptor beta chains came from one sample sequenced in a study of cytomegalovirus exposure and HLA in healthy donors. PCR was performed using 60 Vbeta and 13 Jbeta primers. The repertoire was sequenced with immunoSEQ multiplex PCR; TCRdb's copy has only in-frame clones and lacks some. Of approximately 81,000 clones in the sample, roughly 72% were seen once. Material: PBMCs. These receptors originate from a woman aged 50 to 60 in good health and CMV-seropositive.

This chain uses TRBV29-1 with TRBJ1-1, with D possibly TRBD1 on 6 matching bases. Germline assignment: CDR1 SQVTM and CDR2 ANQGSEA. The CDR3 spans 12 residues. V was pared by 7 bases and J by 1 base, with 10 bases between. The chain's CDR3 is CSASRGNTEAFF. For the CDR3, the DNA is TGCAGCGCTAGCAGGGGGAACACTGAAGCTTTCTTT.

This chain uses TRBV27 with TRBJ2-7; possibly TRBD2 for D (5 bases). The CDR3 has 12 amino acids. CDR1 is MNHEY, CDR2 SMNVEV, per germline (reference sequence). V was shortened by 4 bases and J by 3 bases, with 7 bases between the two germline ends. As DNA, the CDR3 is TGTGCCAGCAGTTCGGAGGACTACGAGCAGTACTTC. It yields the protein CASSSEDYEQYF.

V usage is TRBV27 and J usage is TRBJ1-2; 8 nucleotides line up with TRBD1. With V trimmed by 5 bases and J by 8 bases, 7 bases remained unmatched. CDR3 length: 13 amino acids. In germline, CDR1 is MNHEY, CDR2 SMNVEV (reference sequence). The chain's CDR3 is CASSPGQGWGYTF. CDR3 DNA: TGTGCCAGCAGTCCTGGACAGGGATGGGGCTACACCTTC.

V and J are TRBV5-4 and TRBJ1-1; 7 bases agree with TRBD1. The CDR3 extends over 15 amino acids. CDR1 and CDR2 (germline): SGHNT, YYREEE (reference sequence). After removal of 4 bases from V and 1 base from J, the junction contained 7 bases not matched to a gene. The DNA for the CDR3 is TGTGCCAGCAGCCCCTCACAGGGGTCGAACACTGAAGCTTTCTTT. Translated: CASSPSQGSNTEAFF.

This clone occurred a few times. This rearrangement joins TRBV19 to TRBJ2-1; the match to TRBD2 covers 7 bases. Germline values: CDR1 LNHDA, CDR2 SQIVND (reference sequence). With 2 bases clipped from V and 0 bases from J, the junction kept 7 bases outside the gene matches. The CDR3 is made up of 17 amino acids. The CDR3 bases are TGTGCCAGTAGTATAATTACTAGCGACAGCTCCTACAATGAGCAGTTCTTC. Amino acid sequence: CASSIITSDSSYNEQFF.

This clone was counted a few times. V gene TRBV6-6 combines with J gene TRBJ1-4, with D hard to call. Germline-derived CDR1 and CDR2 are MNHNY and SVGAGI (reference sequence). The length of the CDR3 is 11 residues. V was cut by 6 bases and J by 5 bases, with 4 bases left in between. Here the CDR3 reads CASRQNEKLFF. In DNA form, the CDR3 reads TGTGCCAGCAGGCAGAATGAAAAACTGTTTTTT.

The chain employs TRBV2 and TRBJ1-2; D unresolved. The CDR3 has 14 amino acids. V lost 2 bases to trimming and J lost 0 bases, with 7 bases between them. The germline gives CDR1 SNHLY, CDR2 FYNNEI. The CDR3 bases are TGTGCCAGCAGTGAAAGCGCAGCTAACTATGGCTACACCTTC. This codes for CASSESAANYGYTF.

The chain recombines TRBV27 with TRBJ2-7, with a possible D match to TRBD1 (6 bases). The CDR3 is 14 residues long. The ends were cut back, 3 bases at V and 2 bases at J, with 11 bases in the middle. CDR1 and CDR2 from the germline V gene are MNHEY and SMNVEV (reference sequence). Written as DNA, the CDR3 is TGTGCCAGCAGTTTTAAACAGGGACCCTACGAGCAGTACTTC. This encodes CASSFKQGPYEQYF.

The count of this clone is one. The V gene is TRBV30, the J gene TRBJ1-1; D remains ambiguous. Trimming shortened V by 6 bases and J by 1 base, and 12 bases separated the two germline ends. The CDR3 totals 13 residues. Germline-derived CDR1 and CDR2 are GTSNPN and SVGIG (reference sequence). The CDR3 protein is CACPRPGNTEAFF. CDR3 nucleotide sequence: TGTGCCTGTCCAAGACCGGGGAACACTGAAGCTTTCTTT.

V gene TRBV5-6 combines with J gene TRBJ1-5; the D is unclear. Germline V gene sequence: CDR1 SGHDT, CDR2 YYEEEE. Trimming took 2 bases from V and 0 from J, leaving 9 bases between them. This CDR3 comprises 15 residues. CDR3 region: CASSFGGPSNQPQHF. The CDR3 nucleotides read TGTGCCAGCAGCTTTGGAGGTCCTAGCAATCAGCCCCAGCATTTT.

The rearrangement uses TRBV19 and TRBJ2-7; 9 positions agree with TRBD1. The CDR3 extends over 15 amino acids. The V gene end was trimmed by 6 bases and the J gene end by 6 bases; junction bases not matched to a gene: 12. The V gene's germline CDR1 is LNHDA and CDR2 SQIVND (reference sequence). CDR3 sequence: CASSNRRDRAVEQYF. CDR3 coding DNA: TGTGCCAGTAGCAATCGCCGGGACAGGGCAGTCGAGCAGTACTTC.

The rearrangement joins TRBV28 to TRBJ2-3; D unresolved. Germline V gene lookup returns CDR1 MDHEN and CDR2 SYDVKM. This CDR3 is 13 amino acids long. The V gene lost 2 bases and the J gene lost 4 bases, with 7 bases spanning the gap. CDR3 region: CASSLTIADTQYF. The CDR3, as DNA: TGTGCCAGCAGTTTAACTATTGCAGATACGCAGTATTTT.

The chain combines TRBV5-4 with TRBJ2-5, with D possibly matching TRBD2 (6 bases). Trimming left V 2 bases short and J 2 bases short, with 13 bases between. CDR3 length equals 15 residues. Germline V gene sequence: CDR1 SGHNT, CDR2 YYREEE (reference sequence). The CDR3 region is CASSFGGFRQETQYF. The CDR3 coding sequence is TGTGCCAGCAGCTTTGGGGGGTTCAGGCAAGAGACCCAGTACTTC.

The chain recombines TRBV5-1 with TRBJ2-7, with a possible D match to TRBD1 (6 bases). This CDR3 spans 14 amino acids. Per germline, CDR1 SGHRS and CDR2 YFSETQ. V lost 6 bases, J lost 6 bases, and 19 bases lay in between. This chain's CDR3 is CASKPQFGQPEQYF. The CDR3 nucleotides read TGCGCCAGCAAGCCCCAATTCGGACAGCCCGAGCAGTACTTC.

The CDR3 sequence: CASSPTGYRQPQHF. The CDR3 bases are TGTGCCAGCAGTCCGACAGGGTACAGACAGCCCCAGCATTTT. This chain uses TRBV28 with TRBJ1-5; 7 nucleotides line up with TRBD1. The CDR3 is 14 residues long. Germline CDR1 is MDHEN and CDR2 is SYDVKM. Losses at the gene ends were 5 bases for V and 7 bases for J; bases not matched to a gene: 8. The full variable domain, with the rest looked up from reference TRBV28 and TRBJ1-5, is DVKVTQSSRYLVKRTGEKVFLECVQDMDHENMFWYRQDPGLGLRLIYFSYDVKMKEKGDIPEGYSVSREKKERFSLILESASTNQTSMYLCASSPTGYRQPQHFGDGTRLSIL.

The chain links TRBV25-1 to TRBJ1-1; maybe TRBD1 (5 bases). The CDR3 has 14 amino acids. CDR1 and CDR2 from the germline V gene are MGHDK and SYGVNS. Trimming took off 0 bases at V and 4 bases at J, with 9 bases between the two ends. The CDR3 DNA reads TGTGCCAGCAGTGAATATGCAGGGCTCACTGAAGCTTTCTTT. It is translated as CASSEYAGLTEAFF.

The gene calls are TRBV2 and TRBJ1-1; a weak D match, TRBD1 (6 bases). The germline V gene has CDR1 SNHLY and CDR2 FYNNEI. Trimming took 3 bases from V and 10 from J, leaving 12 bases between them. CDR3 length: 12 residues. CDR3 amino acids: CASSEVIGGAFF. DNA of the CDR3: TGTGCCAGCAGTGAGGTAATAGGGGGAGCTTTCTTT. Full variable domain (missing parts from reference TRBV2 and TRBJ1-1): EPEVTQTPSHQVTQMGQEVILRCVPISNHLYFYWYRQILGQKVEFLVSFYNNEISEKSEIFDDQFSVERPDGSNFTLKIRSTKLEDSAMYFCASSEVIGGAFFGQGTRLTVV.